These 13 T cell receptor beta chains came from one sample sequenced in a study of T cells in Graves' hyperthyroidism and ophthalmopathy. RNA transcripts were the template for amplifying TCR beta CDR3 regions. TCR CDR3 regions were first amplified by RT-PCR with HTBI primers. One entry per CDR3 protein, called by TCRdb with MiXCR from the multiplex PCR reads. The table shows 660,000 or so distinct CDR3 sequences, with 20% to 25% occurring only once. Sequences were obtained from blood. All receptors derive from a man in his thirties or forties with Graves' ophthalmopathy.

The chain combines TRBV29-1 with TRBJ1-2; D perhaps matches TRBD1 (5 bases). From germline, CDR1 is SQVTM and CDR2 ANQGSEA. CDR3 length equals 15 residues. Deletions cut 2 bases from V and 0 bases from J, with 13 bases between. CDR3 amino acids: CSVERMTDTNYGYTF. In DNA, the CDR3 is TGCAGCGTTGAAAGGATGACAGACACTAACTATGGCTACACCTTC.

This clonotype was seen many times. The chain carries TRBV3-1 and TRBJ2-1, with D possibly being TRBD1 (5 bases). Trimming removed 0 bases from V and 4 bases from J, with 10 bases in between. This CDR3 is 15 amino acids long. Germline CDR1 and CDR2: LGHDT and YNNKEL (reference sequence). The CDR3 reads CASSQDRQYYNEQFF. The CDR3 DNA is TGTGCCAGCAGCCAAGATCGACAGTATTACAATGAGCAGTTCTTC.

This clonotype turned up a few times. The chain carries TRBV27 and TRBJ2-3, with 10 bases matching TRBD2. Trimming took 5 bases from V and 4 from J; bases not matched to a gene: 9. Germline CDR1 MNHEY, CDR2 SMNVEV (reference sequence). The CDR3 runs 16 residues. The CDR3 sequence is CASSPIAGGGADTQYF. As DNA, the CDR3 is TGTGCCAGCAGTCCCATAGCGGGAGGAGGGGCAGATACGCAGTATTTT.

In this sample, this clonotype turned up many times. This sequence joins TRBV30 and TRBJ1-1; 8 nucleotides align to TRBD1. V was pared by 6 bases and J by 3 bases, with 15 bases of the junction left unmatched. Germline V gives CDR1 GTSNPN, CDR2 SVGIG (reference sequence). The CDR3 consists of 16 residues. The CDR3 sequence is CACQVVRGLKDTEAFF. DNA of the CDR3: TGTGCCTGTCAAGTGGTCAGGGGGCTTAAGGACACTGAAGCTTTCTTT.

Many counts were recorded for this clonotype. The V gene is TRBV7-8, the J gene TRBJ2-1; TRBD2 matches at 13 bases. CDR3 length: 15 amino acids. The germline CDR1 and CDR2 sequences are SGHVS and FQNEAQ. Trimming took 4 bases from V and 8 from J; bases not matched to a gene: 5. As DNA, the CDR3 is TGTGCCAGCAGCTCCGGGACTAGCGGGATCCATGAGCAGTTCTTC. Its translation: CASSSGTSGIHEQFF.

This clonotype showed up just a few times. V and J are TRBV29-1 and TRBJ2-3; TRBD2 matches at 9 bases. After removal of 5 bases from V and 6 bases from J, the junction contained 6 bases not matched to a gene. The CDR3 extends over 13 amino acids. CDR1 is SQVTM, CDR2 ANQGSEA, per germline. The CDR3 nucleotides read TGCAGCGTTTATCGGCGGGAGGGTGATACGCAGTATTTT. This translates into CSVYRREGDTQYF.

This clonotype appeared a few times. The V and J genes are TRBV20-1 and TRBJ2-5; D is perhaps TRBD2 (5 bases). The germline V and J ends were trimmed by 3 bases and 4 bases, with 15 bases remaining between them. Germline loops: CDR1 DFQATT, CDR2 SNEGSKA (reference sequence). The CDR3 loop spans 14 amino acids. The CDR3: CSASNEGKPETQYF. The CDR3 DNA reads TGCAGTGCTAGTAATGAGGGTAAACCAGAGACCCAGTACTTC.

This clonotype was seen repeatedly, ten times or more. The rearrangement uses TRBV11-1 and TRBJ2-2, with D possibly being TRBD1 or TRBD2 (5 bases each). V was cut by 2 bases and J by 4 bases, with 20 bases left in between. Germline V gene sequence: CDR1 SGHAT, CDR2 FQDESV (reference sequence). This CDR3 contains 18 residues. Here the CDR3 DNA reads TGTGCCAGCAGCTTACCCGCGCCGGGACCTTTCTTCACCGGGGAGCTGTTTTTT. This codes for CASSLPAPGPFFTGELFF.

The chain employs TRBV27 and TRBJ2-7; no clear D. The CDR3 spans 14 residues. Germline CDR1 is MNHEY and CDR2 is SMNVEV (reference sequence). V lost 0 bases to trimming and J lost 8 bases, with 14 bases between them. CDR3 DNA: TGTGCCAGCAGTTTATCGTTCCAGGCAGTGCAGCAGTACTTC. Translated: CASSLSFQAVQQYF.

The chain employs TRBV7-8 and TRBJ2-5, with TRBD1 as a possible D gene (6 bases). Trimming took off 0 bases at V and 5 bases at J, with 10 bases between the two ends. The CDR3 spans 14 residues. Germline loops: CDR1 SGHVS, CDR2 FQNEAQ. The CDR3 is CASSLAPGAETQYF. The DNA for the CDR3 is TGTGCCAGCAGCTTAGCGCCAGGGGCGGAGACCCAGTACTTC.

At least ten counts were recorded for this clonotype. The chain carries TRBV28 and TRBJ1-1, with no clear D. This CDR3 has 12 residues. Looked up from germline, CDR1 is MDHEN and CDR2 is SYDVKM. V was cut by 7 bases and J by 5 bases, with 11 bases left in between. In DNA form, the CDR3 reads TGTGCCAGCATGGGCAGTGAAACTGAAGCTTTCTTT. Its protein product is CASMGSETEAFF.

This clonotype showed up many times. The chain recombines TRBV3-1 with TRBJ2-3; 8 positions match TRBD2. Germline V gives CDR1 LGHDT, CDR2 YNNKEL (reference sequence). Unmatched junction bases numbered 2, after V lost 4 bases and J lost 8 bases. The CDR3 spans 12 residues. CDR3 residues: CASSPTSGTQYF. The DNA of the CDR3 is TGTGCCAGCAGCCCCACTAGCGGTACGCAGTATTTT.

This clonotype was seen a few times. The CDR3 here is CAISGTGFRYSNQPQHF. The DNA for the CDR3 is TGTGCCATCTCCGGGACAGGGTTCCGTTATAGCAATCAGCCCCAGCATTTT. The chain joins TRBV28 to TRBJ1-5; TRBD1 agrees at 9 bases. Trimming took 10 bases from V and 0 from J; bases not matched to a gene: 13. Germline V lookup: CDR1 MDHEN, CDR2 SYDVKM. The CDR3 length is 17 residues.